The T cell receptor (beta chain) described here comes from a study of cytomegalovirus exposure and HLA in healthy donors. With 1 base clipped from V and 12 bases from J, the junction kept 12 bases outside the gene matches. The V gene's germline CDR1 is SGHTA and CDR2 FQGNSA. This CDR3 is 14 amino acids long. TCRdb's table, derived via immunoSEQ multiplex PCR, lists solely in-frame clones and lacks some. Of 67,000 or so clones in the sample, around 95% were seen once. The clonotype originates from a man younger than 35 in good health and CMV-seropositive. This chain joins TRBV7-2 and TRBJ2-7; 7 bases align to TRBD2. The sequencing input was PBMCs. The CDR3 is CASSLVAWDYRPYF. The CDR3 region has the DNA TGTGCCAGCAGCTTAGTGGCCTGGGACTATCGGCCGTACTTC.